This TCR beta chain was found in a study of blood T cell repertoires in COVID-19. About the study: Both acute and convalescent COVID-19 samples were obtained from the United States, Italy and Spain. In each case, the material was cDNA or gDNA derived from T cells, B-cell-depleted T cells, or PBMCs.

Germline V gives CDR1 SGHTA, CDR2 FQGNSA. CDR3 length equals 16 residues. Trimming pared 2 bases from V and 1 base from J, leaving 11 bases between. Libraries were prepared by immunoSEQ multiplex PCR; TCRdb keeps only in-frame clonotypes and omits some of them. This sample has roughly 190,000 clones, with roughly 80% found just once. Recruits, aged roughly 18 to 89 years, lived in 20 to 30 US areas. The sequence came from a young woman who had recovered from COVID-19. Sequenced sample: PBMCs or T cells enriched from blood (not recorded which). The chain combines TRBV7-2 with TRBJ2-2; D may be TRBD1 (6 bases). CDR3 in amino acids: CASSLSGTKNTGELFF. DNA for the CDR3: TGTGCCAGCAGCTTATCCGGGACAAAGAACACCGGGGAGCTGTTTTTT.